What follows describes a single T cell receptor (beta chain). Antigen: not known. Sequencing used immunoSEQ multiplex PCR; TCRdb keeps in-frame clones, though not all of them. The repertoire has 90,000 to 130,000 clones, roughly 87% of them found once; the top ten carry 0.27%. This sample was taken from a study of OX40 agonist ivuxolimab in advanced cancers. The overall study: It was permissible to have had prior anti-PD-1, anti-PD-L1 or anti-CTLA-4 therapy, and over 35% had some. Whole-study results and caveats: At doses 0.1 to 3.0 mg/kg, CD4+ and CD8+ clones expanded. CD8+ T cells (on average) carried more expanded clones than CD4+ T cells.

Systemic immunosuppression or autoimmune disease history was grounds to exclude patients. Germline V gives CDR1 SGHAT, CDR2 FQDESV (reference sequence). This CDR3 is 13 amino acids long. V was shortened by 0 bases and J by 8 bases, with 8 bases between the two germline ends. V and J are TRBV11-1 and TRBJ2-4; D is possibly TRBD2 (6 bases). The sequencing here drew on CD4+ or CD8+ T cells sorted from blood, taken in a trial of the OX40 agonist ivuxolimab. The clonotype originates from an adult with an advanced solid tumor such as melanoma, head and neck, liver or kidney cancer. The CDR3 bases are TGTGCCAGCAGCTTAGCGGGGGAGGACATTCAGTACTTC. Protein sequence: CASSLAGEDIQYF.